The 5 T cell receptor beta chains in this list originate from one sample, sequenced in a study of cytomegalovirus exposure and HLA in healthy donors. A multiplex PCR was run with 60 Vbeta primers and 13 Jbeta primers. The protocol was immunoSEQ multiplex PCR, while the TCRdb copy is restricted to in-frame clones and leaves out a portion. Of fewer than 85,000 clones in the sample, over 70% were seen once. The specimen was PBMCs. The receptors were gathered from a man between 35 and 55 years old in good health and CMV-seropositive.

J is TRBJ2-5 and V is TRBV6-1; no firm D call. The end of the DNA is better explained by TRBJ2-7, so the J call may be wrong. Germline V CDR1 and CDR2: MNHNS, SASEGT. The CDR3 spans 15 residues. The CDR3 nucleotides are TGTGCCAGCAGTGATCGTGGCAGCGTCTCCTACGAGCAGTACTTC. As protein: CASSDRGSVSYEQYF.

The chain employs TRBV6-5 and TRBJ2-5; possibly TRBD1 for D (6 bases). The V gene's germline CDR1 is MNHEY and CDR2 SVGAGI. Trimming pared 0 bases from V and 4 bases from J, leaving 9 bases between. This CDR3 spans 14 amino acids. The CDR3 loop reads CASSYSTGRETQYF. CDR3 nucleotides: TGTGCCAGCAGTTACTCGACAGGCCGAGAGACCCAGTACTTC.

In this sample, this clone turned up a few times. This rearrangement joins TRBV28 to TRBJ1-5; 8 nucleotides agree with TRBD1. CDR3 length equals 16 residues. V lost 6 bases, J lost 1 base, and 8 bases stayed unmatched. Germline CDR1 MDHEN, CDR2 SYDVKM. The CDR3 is CASRDDRGLSNQPQHF. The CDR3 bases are TGTGCCAGCAGGGATGACAGGGGTCTAAGCAATCAGCCCCAGCATTTT.

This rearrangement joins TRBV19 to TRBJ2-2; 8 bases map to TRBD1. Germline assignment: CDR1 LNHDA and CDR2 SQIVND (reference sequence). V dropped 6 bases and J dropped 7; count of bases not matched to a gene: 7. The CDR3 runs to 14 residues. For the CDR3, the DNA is TGTGCCAGTAGAATCCGGACAGGGAACGGGGAGCTGTTTTTT. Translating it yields CASRIRTGNGELFF.

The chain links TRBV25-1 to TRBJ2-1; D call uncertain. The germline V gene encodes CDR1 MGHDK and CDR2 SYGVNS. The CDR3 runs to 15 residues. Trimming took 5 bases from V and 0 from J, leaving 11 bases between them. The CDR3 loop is CASSPAERSYNEQFF. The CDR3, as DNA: TGTGCCAGCAGTCCTGCGGAGCGCTCCTACAATGAGCAGTTCTTC.